The 26 T cell receptor beta chains in this list originate from one sample, sequenced in a study of blood T cell repertoires in COVID-19. TCRdb keeps only in-frame clones here, not all; method: immunoSEQ multiplex PCR. Among about 210,000 clones listed, 70% to 90% were seen once. What was sequenced was PBMCs or T cells enriched from blood (not recorded which). All receptors derive from a woman between 18 and 29 years old who had recovered from COVID-19.

V and J are TRBV4-2 and TRBJ2-7, with TRBD2 matching over 8 bases. Per the germline V gene, CDR1 is LGHNA and CDR2 is YNFKEQ. V dropped 4 bases and J dropped 3; count of bases not matched to a gene: 5. The CDR3 extends over 14 amino acids. The CDR3: CASSPSGGGYEQYF. Here the CDR3 DNA reads TGTGCCAGCAGCCCGAGCGGGGGTGGCTACGAGCAGTACTTC.

On this clone: An end of the junction does not agree with germline; a read error may underlie this. This chain joins TRBV5-1 and TRBJ1-2; tentative D call: TRBD1 (5 bases). The CDR3 runs 15 residues. Germline V gene lookup returns CDR1 SGHRS and CDR2 YFSETQ. The CDR3 region has the DNA TGCGCCAGCAGCCACTCTCCAGGGCAGGGTGGTGGTCCATACTTC. Its protein product is CASSHSPGQGGGPYF.

This CDR3 is CASSLESGQVTQPQHF. The CDR3 DNA reads TGTGCCAGCAGTTTAGAGTCTGGACAGGTCACACAGCCCCAGCATTTT. This chain joins TRBV28 and TRBJ1-5; 7 nucleotides line up with TRBD1. V trimming: 2 bases; J trimming: 7 bases; junction bases outside the gene matches: 11. CDR3 size: 16 residues. Per the germline V gene, CDR1 is MDHEN and CDR2 is SYDVKM.

The chain carries TRBV11-3 and TRBJ2-1, with D unresolved. Trimming left V 5 bases short and J 2 bases short, with 13 bases between. Germline-derived CDR1 and CDR2 are SGHNT and YENEEA. This CDR3 is built from 15 residues. The CDR3 coding sequence is TGTGCCAGCAGCGAGACTTCTGCTCCCTACAATGAGCAGTTCTTC. Protein product: CASSETSAPYNEQFF.

This clone was detected once. This chain connects TRBV15 to TRBJ2-1; weak D call: TRBD2 (6 bases). The ends were cut back, 0 bases at V and 7 bases at J, with 10 bases in the middle. Germline CDR1 and CDR2: LNHNV and YYDKDF (reference sequence). This CDR3 has 14 residues. CDR3 coding DNA: TGTGCCACCAGCAGAGAAATGGAGGGGAATGAGCAGTTCTTC. Translating it yields CATSREMEGNEQFF. The whole variable domain, remainder taken from reference TRBV15 and TRBJ2-1, is DAMVIQNPRYQVTQFGKPVTLSCSQTLNHNVMYWYQQKSSQAPKLLFHYYDKDFNNEADTPDNFQSRRPNTSFCFLDIRSPGLGDTAMYLCATSREMEGNEQFFGPGTRLTVL.

The chain uses TRBV5-1 and TRBJ2-2; 9 bases are a match to TRBD1. CDR3 length equals 15 residues. Germline V gene sequence: CDR1 SGHRS, CDR2 YFSETQ. The ends lost 4 bases at V and 6 bases at J; junction bases unmatched: 7. The CDR3 DNA sequence: TGCGCCAGCAGCCTCCGCGGGACAGGGTCCGGGGAGCTGTTTTTT. Translated, it gives CASSLRGTGSGELFF.

The chain links TRBV2 to TRBJ2-6; 8 bases agree with TRBD1. Germline CDR1 and CDR2: SNHLY and FYNNEI. V lost 9 bases, J lost 0 bases, and 7 bases stayed unmatched. The CDR3 contains 16 residues. Here the CDR3 DNA reads TGTGCCAGAGGGACAGGTCTCTACTCTGGGGCCAACGTCCTGACTTTC. This gives the protein CARGTGLYSGANVLTF.

The rearrangement links TRBV30 to TRBJ2-2, with D unclear. This CDR3 spans 19 amino acids. Looked up from germline, CDR1 is GTSNPN and CDR2 is SVGIG (reference sequence). The V end lost 1 base, the J end lost 0 bases, and 21 bases lay between the germline ends. CDR3: CAWSERGGFARTNTGELFF. In nucleotides, the CDR3 is TGTGCCTGGAGTGAACGAGGCGGATTTGCACGTACGAACACCGGGGAGCTGTTTTTT.

J is TRBJ1-5 and V is TRBV5-1; D may be TRBD1 (5 bases). Germline CDR1 is SGHRS and CDR2 is YFSETQ. CDR3 length: 15 amino acids. V lost 0 bases to trimming and J lost 8 bases, with 15 bases between them. CDR3 nucleotide sequence: TGCGCCAGCAGCTTGGACCTCCGGGGGATTGAGCCCCAGCATTTT. It is translated as CASSLDLRGIEPQHF.

V gene TRBV21-1 combines with J gene TRBJ2-5; TRBD2, the table's D call, was not compared with the DNA. TRBV21-1 represents a pseudogene. The CDR3 length is 15 residues. Written as DNA, the CDR3 is TGTGCCAGCAGCAAAGTGCGTCCATACCAAGAGACCCAGTACTTC. Translation gives CASSKVRPYQETQYF.

The V gene is TRBV13, the J gene TRBJ1-1; no clear D. The V gene lost 5 bases and the J gene lost 6 bases, with 19 bases spanning the gap. Germline V gene sequence: CDR1 PRHDT, CDR2 FYEKMQ (reference sequence). The CDR3 totals 15 residues. The CDR3 nucleotides are TGTGCCAGCAGCCGACGGAATTGGAGAGAATCTGAAGCTTTCTTT. Translating gives CASSRRNWRESEAFF.

This chain connects TRBV28 to TRBJ1-2; maybe TRBD1 (6 bases). The CDR3 runs 15 residues. V was cut by 1 base and J by 6 bases, with 15 bases left in between. Per germline, CDR1 MDHEN and CDR2 SYDVKM. The CDR3 reads CASSLSGLGGHGYTF. CDR3 nucleotides: TGTGCCAGCAGTTTATCGGGCCTGGGGGGGCATGGCTACACCTTC.

The rearrangement joins TRBV7-8 to TRBJ2-7, with 7 nucleotides matching TRBD2. Looked up from germline, CDR1 is SGHVS and CDR2 is FQNEAQ. The trim removed 5 bases at V and 0 bases at J, leaving 16 bases unmatched. The CDR3 length is 18 residues. CDR3 coding DNA: TGTGCCAGCAGCCCCTCTTACCGACTAGCTAGCCGCTCCTACGAGCAGTACTTC. Residues: CASSPSYRLASRSYEQYF.

The V gene is TRBV13, the J gene TRBJ1-3; D is ambiguous. Trimming removed 5 bases at V and 0 bases at J, with 14 bases between. The CDR3 extends over 16 amino acids. Germline V CDR1 and CDR2: PRHDT, FYEKMQ (reference sequence). The DNA for the CDR3 is TGTGCCAGCAGCGAGGGTTCGGCTTACTCTGGAAACACCATATATTTT. Protein: CASSEGSAYSGNTIYF.

This clone was detected once. This chain uses TRBV7-3 with TRBJ2-7; D gene uncertain. Per germline, CDR1 SGHTA and CDR2 FQGTGA. The V end lost 2 bases, the J end lost 1 base, and 9 bases lay between the germline ends. The length of the CDR3 is 14 residues. Here the CDR3 reads CASSLGPGSYEQYF. DNA of the CDR3: TGTGCCAGCAGCTTAGGTCCGGGTTCCTACGAGCAGTACTTC. Drawing the rest from reference TRBV7-3 and TRBJ2-7, the complete variable domain is GAGVSQTPSNKVTEKGKYVELRCDPISGHTALYWYRQSLGQGPEFLIYFQGTGAADDSGLPNDRFFAVRPEGSVSTLKIQRTERGDSAVYLCASSLGPGSYEQYFGPGTRLTVT.

The V gene is TRBV21-1, the J gene TRBJ1-4; TRBD1 was called by the table and not checked on the DNA. TRBV21-1 is labeled a pseudogene. This CDR3 has 16 amino acids. The CDR3 coding sequence is TGTGCCAGCAGCCACTCTCCAGGGGGTCTTAATGAAAAACTGTTTTTT. Amino acids: CASSHSPGGLNEKLFF.

This chain connects TRBV5-1 to TRBJ2-5; 11 bases agree with TRBD2. V was clipped by 4 bases and J by 9 bases; unmatched bases: 14. Germline CDR1 is SGHRS and CDR2 is YFSETQ. This CDR3 region has 16 residues. The CDR3: CASSLTPTSGAPAQYF. CDR3 coding DNA: TGCGCCAGCAGCCTGACCCCGACTAGCGGGGCTCCAGCCCAGTACTTC. The full variable domain, completed using reference TRBV5-1 and TRBJ2-5, is KAGVTQTPRYLIKTRGQQVTLSCSPISGHRSVSWYQQTPGQGLQFLFEYFSETQRNKGNFPGRFSGRQFSNSRSEMNVSTLELGDSALYLCASSLTPTSGAPAQYFGPGTRLLVL.

The V call is TRBV28, the J call TRBJ1-5; the D gene is possibly TRBD1 (6 bases). The CDR3 has 16 residues. Deletions cut 2 bases from V and 4 bases from J, with 15 bases between. From germline, CDR1 is MDHEN and CDR2 SYDVKM. The CDR3 here is CASSLVTGLINQPQHF. The CDR3 bases are TGTGCCAGCAGTTTAGTAACAGGGTTGATTAATCAGCCCCAGCATTTT. Drawing the rest from reference TRBV28 and TRBJ1-5, the complete variable domain is DVKVTQSSRYLVKRTGEKVFLECVQDMDHENMFWYRQDPGLGLRLIYFSYDVKMKEKGDIPEGYSVSREKKERFSLILESASTNQTSMYLCASSLVTGLINQPQHFGDGTRLSIL.

V is TRBV5-1 and J is TRBJ2-7; 10 bases map to TRBD1. The J segment lost 5 bases and the V segment lost 3 bases, leaving 14 bases of the junction unmatched. CDR3 length equals 17 residues. Germline V lookup: CDR1 SGHRS, CDR2 YFSETQ. DNA for the CDR3: TGCGCCAGCAGCTACTTTTCGAGACAGGGGGCTAACGACGAGCAGTACTTC. The encoded protein is CASSYFSRQGANDEQYF.

The V gene is TRBV7-8, the J gene TRBJ2-1; D perhaps matches TRBD2 (5 bases). Trimming removed 2 bases from V and 4 bases from J, with 15 bases in between. Germline CDR1 is SGHVS and CDR2 is FQNEAQ. This CDR3 spans 16 amino acids. The CDR3 nucleotides are TGTGCCAGCAGCTTAAGCGGCCCCACCTTATACAATGAGCAGTTCTTC. Its protein is CASSLSGPTLYNEQFF.

The genes are TRBV25-1 and TRBJ1-2; D is uncertain. V was shortened by 4 bases and J by 4 bases, with 10 bases between the two germline ends. CDR3 size: 13 residues. Germline-derived CDR1 and CDR2 are MGHDK and SYGVNS. CDR3 loop: CASSALGRYGYTF. The CDR3 nucleotides read TGTGCCAGCAGTGCCCTAGGCCGCTATGGCTACACCTTC.

The rearrangement uses TRBV5-1 and TRBJ2-3, with 9 bases that match TRBD1. After removal of 5 bases from V and 8 bases from J, the junction contained 9 bases not matched to a gene. The germline CDR1 and CDR2 sequences are SGHRS and YFSETQ. The CDR3 consists of 14 residues. CDR3 loop: CASSLGQGLGTQYF. CDR3 nucleotide sequence: TGCGCCAGCAGTTTAGGACAGGGGCTAGGTACGCAGTATTTT.

This chain links TRBV5-6 with TRBJ2-5; tentative D call: TRBD2 (5 bases). Germline V gene lookup returns CDR1 SGHDT and CDR2 YYEEEE. The ends were cut back, 4 bases at V and 0 bases at J, with 13 bases in the middle. The CDR3 totals 15 residues. The DNA of the CDR3 is TGTGCCAGCAGCATAACCACGGGAAACCAAGAGACCCAGTACTTC. It specifies CASSITTGNQETQYF.

V gene TRBV28 combines with J gene TRBJ1-4, with 10 nucleotides matching TRBD1. The V gene's germline CDR1 is MDHEN and CDR2 SYDVKM. The CDR3 runs to 15 residues. After removal of 5 bases from V and 5 bases from J, the junction contained 5 bases not matched to a gene. The CDR3 DNA is TGTGCCAGCAGTCTGCCGGGACAGGGGAATGAAAAACTGTTTTTT. Translation: CASSLPGQGNEKLFF.

This clone was picked up many times. The chain employs TRBV6-5 and TRBJ1-6; D perhaps matches TRBD1 (5 bases). Trimming cost V 6 bases and J 8 bases, with 17 bases left between them. The CDR3 runs to 15 residues. Germline values: CDR1 MNHEY, CDR2 SVGAGI. CDR3 DNA: TGTGCCAGCAGGCGGGGGGGAGAAGGTGATTCACCCCTCCACTTT. It yields the protein CASRRGGEGDSPLHF.

This chain connects TRBV6-1 to TRBJ1-3; D may be TRBD1 (6 bases). The CDR3 runs to 18 residues. Germline V lookup: CDR1 MNHNS, CDR2 SASEGT. Deletions cut 2 bases from V and 0 bases from J, with 17 bases between. The CDR3 spells CASSEYGQPLPSGNTIYF. The CDR3, as DNA: TGTGCCAGCAGTGAATATGGACAGCCTCTTCCCTCTGGAAACACCATATATTTT.